A single sample is the source of the 3 T cell receptor beta chains below, sequenced in a study of T cell responses to AZD1222 COVID-19 vaccine. Using immunoSEQ multiplex PCR, the repertoire was profiled, and TCRdb retains in-frame clones only, with some absent. In the table there are over 90,000 clones, approximately 88% of which are singletons. The material sequenced was peripheral blood, taken on day 0 of AZD1222 vaccination. Receptors were obtained from an adult in good health.

This clone appeared a single time. The CDR3 DNA is TGTGCCAGCCTTACGGGGAGCACTGAAGCTTTCTTT. This sequence encodes CASLTGSTEAFF. V usage is TRBV6-5 and J usage is TRBJ1-1; unclear D gene. V dropped 8 bases and J dropped 4 bases, with 11 bases sitting between them. CDR3 length: 12 residues. Germline CDR1 is MNHEY and CDR2 is SVGAGI.

This chain uses TRBV5-1 with TRBJ1-2; possible D gene TRBD1, 5 bases. Between the trimmed V and J ends, which lost 4 bases and 8 bases, there was a span of 15 bases. The CDR3 is made up of 13 amino acids. Looked up from germline, CDR1 is SGHRS and CDR2 is YFSETQ. Written as DNA, the CDR3 is TGCGCCAGCAGCCCGGCGGAGGGGCGCGGCTACACCTTC. This encodes CASSPAEGRGYTF.

J is TRBJ2-7 and V is TRBV18; D assignment may be TRBD1 or TRBD2 (5 bases each). Trimming cost V 3 bases and J 3 bases, with 18 bases left between them. In germline, CDR1 is KGHSH, CDR2 LQKENI. The CDR3 loop spans 16 amino acids. CDR3 DNA: TGTGCCAGCTCACCGGGGGTTCCGGTGGATAACTACGAGCAGTACTTC. This translates into CASSPGVPVDNYEQYF.